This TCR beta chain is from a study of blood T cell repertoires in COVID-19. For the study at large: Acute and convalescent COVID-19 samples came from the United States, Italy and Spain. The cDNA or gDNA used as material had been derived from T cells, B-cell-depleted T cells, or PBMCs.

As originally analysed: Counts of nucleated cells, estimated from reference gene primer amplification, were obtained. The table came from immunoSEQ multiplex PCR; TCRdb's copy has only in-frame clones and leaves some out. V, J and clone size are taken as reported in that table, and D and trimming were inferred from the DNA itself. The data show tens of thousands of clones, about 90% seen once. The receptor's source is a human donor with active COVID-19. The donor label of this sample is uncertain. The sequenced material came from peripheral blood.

CDR3 loop: CASSPWTSRPGGEQYF. The CDR3 region has the DNA TGTGCCAGCAGTCCATGGACTAGCAGGCCGGGGGGCGAGCAGTACTTC. This chain links TRBV6-2 or TRBV6-3 with TRBJ2-7; 8 nucleotides match TRBD2. The CDR3 has 16 residues. The trim removed 5 bases at V and 6 bases at J, leaving 15 bases unmatched. Per the germline V gene, CDR1 is MNHEY and CDR2 is SVGEGT.